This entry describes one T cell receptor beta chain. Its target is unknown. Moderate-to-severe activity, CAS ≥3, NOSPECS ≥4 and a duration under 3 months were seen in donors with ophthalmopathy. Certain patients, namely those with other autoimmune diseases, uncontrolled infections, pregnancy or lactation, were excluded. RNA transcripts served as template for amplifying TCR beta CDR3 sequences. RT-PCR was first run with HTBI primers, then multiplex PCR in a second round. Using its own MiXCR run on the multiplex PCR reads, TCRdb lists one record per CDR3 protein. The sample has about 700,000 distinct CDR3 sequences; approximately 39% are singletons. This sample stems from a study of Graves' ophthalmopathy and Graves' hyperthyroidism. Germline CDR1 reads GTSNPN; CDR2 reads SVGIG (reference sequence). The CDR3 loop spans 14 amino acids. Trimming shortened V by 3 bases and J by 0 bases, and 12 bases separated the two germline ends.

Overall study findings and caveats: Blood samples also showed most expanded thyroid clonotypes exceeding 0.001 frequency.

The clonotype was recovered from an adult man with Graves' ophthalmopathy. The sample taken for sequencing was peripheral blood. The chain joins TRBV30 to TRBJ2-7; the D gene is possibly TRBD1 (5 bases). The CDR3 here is CAWRPPGPSYEQYF. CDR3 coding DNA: TGTGCCTGGAGGCCCCCAGGGCCCTCCTACGAGCAGTACTTC.